A selection of T cell receptor beta chains follows, all from one sample in a study of OX40 agonist ivuxolimab in advanced cancers. Repertoires were generated with immunoSEQ multiplex PCR, while TCRdb's copy carries only in-frame clones and drops some. There are tens of thousands of clones in the sample; roughly 77% occur only once, and about 0.73% lies in the top ten. Material: CD4+ or CD8+ T cells sorted from blood, obtained in a trial of the OX40 agonist ivuxolimab. Every receptor here comes from an adult with an advanced solid tumor such as melanoma, head and neck, liver or kidney cancer. CDR3s include the opening cysteine and the closing phenylalanine or tryptophan. D genes are given only for firm matches. Clone size appears in some rows only: once, few, many, or a class for an expanded clone.

d_call: TRBD1
j_call: TRBJ2-7
v_call: TRBV7-2
clone_size: .
cdr3_nt: TGTGCCAGCAGCGCTATGGGGAGAACAGGGGGTTACGAGCAGTACTTC
cdr3_aa: CASSAMGRTGGYEQYF

d_call: TRBD1
j_call: TRBJ1-1
v_call: TRBV5-1
clone_size: .
cdr3_nt: TGCGCCAGCAGCTTGGGGACAGGGAAGGCGAACACTGAAGCTTTCTTT
cdr3_aa: CASSLGTGKANTEAFF

d_call: .
j_call: TRBJ2-5
v_call: TRBV11-2
clone_size: .
cdr3_nt: TGTGCCAGCAGCTTTTCGGGGGAAGAGACCCAGTACTTC
cdr3_aa: CASSFSGEETQYF

d_call: .
j_call: TRBJ2-6
v_call: TRBV2
clone_size: once
cdr3_nt: TGTGCCAGCAGTGAAGCTGGGTCTGGGGCCAACGTCCTGACTTTC
cdr3_aa: CASSEAGSGANVLTF

d_call: TRBD2
j_call: TRBJ2-7
v_call: TRBV29-1
clone_size: .
cdr3_nt: TGCAGCGTCCCCGGGAGGACCCCCTACGAGCAGTACTTC
cdr3_aa: CSVPGRTPYEQYF

d_call: .
j_call: TRBJ2-1
v_call: TRBV7-8
clone_size: .
cdr3_nt: TGTGCCAGCAGCTTAGGGGGGGTTAGCTCCTACAATGAGCAGTTCTTC
cdr3_aa: CASSLGGVSSYNEQFF

d_call: .
j_call: TRBJ2-2
v_call: TRBV11-3
clone_size: .
cdr3_nt: TGTGCCAGCAGCTTAGCTGGGGCAATAGGCGGGGAGCTGTTTTTT
cdr3_aa: CASSLAGAIGGELFF

d_call: TRBD1
j_call: TRBJ2-7
v_call: TRBV11-3
clone_size: .
cdr3_nt: TGTGCCAGCAGCCGGGAGCCGGGACAGGGGGCAGGGGAGCAGTACTTC
cdr3_aa: CASSREPGQGAGEQYF

d_call: TRBD1
j_call: TRBJ2-5
v_call: TRBV11-1
clone_size: .
cdr3_nt: TGTGCCAGCAGCGCACAGGGGGTTACGGAAGAGACCCAGTACTTC
cdr3_aa: CASSAQGVTEETQYF

d_call: .
j_call: TRBJ1-5
v_call: TRBV9
clone_size: .
cdr3_nt: TGTGCCAGCAGCGCCTCCCCGAGCAATCAGCCCCAGCATTTT
cdr3_aa: CASSASPSNQPQHF

d_call: TRBD2
j_call: TRBJ2-5
v_call: TRBV4-2
clone_size: .
cdr3_nt: TGTGCCAGCAGCCAAGTGAATAGCGGGGGGGCCGGGCAAGAGACCCAGTACTTC
cdr3_aa: CASSQVNSGGAGQETQYF

d_call: TRBD1
j_call: TRBJ2-7
v_call: TRBV6-1
clone_size: once
cdr3_nt: TGTGCCAGCAGTGACAGGGGGTACGAGCAGTACTTC
cdr3_aa: CASSDRGYEQYF

d_call: .
j_call: TRBJ1-6
v_call: TRBV6-5
clone_size: .
cdr3_nt: TGTGCCAGCAGCCTAGGGAGCTCCTATAATTCACCCCTCCACTTT
cdr3_aa: CASSLGSSYNSPLHF

d_call: .
j_call: TRBJ1-3
v_call: TRBV5-4
clone_size: few
cdr3_nt: TGTGCCAGCAGCTTGTACGGGCCCTCTGGAAACACCATATATTTT
cdr3_aa: CASSLYGPSGNTIYF

d_call: TRBD2
j_call: TRBJ2-5
v_call: TRBV5-6
clone_size: .
cdr3_nt: TGTGCCAGCAGCTCCCAAGGGCTAGCGGGGGAGACCCAGTACTTC
cdr3_aa: CASSSQGLAGETQYF

d_call: .
j_call: TRBJ1-1
v_call: TRBV20-1
clone_size: .
cdr3_nt: TGCAGTGTAACAGGCACTGAAGCTTTCTTT
cdr3_aa: CSVTGTEAFF

d_call: .
j_call: TRBJ1-2
v_call: TRBV9
clone_size: .
cdr3_nt: TGTGCCAGCAGCGTGGGCCCATATGGCTACACCTTC
cdr3_aa: CASSVGPYGYTF

d_call: .
j_call: TRBJ2-5
v_call: TRBV2
clone_size: once
cdr3_nt: TGTGCCAGCAGTGAACTCCCGGAGCAGGTGGGCCAAGAGACCCAGTACTTC
cdr3_aa: CASSELPEQVGQETQYF

d_call: .
j_call: TRBJ1-5
v_call: TRBV28
clone_size: .
cdr3_nt: TGTGCCAGCCCAGGGCAGGGTGGCCAGCCCCAGCATTTT
cdr3_aa: CASPGQGGQPQHF

d_call: .
j_call: TRBJ2-3
v_call: TRBV5-8
clone_size: once
cdr3_nt: TGTGCCAGCAGCTTGGCAAGCAAGGCGGGTACGCAGTATTTT
cdr3_aa: CASSLASKAGTQYF

d_call: TRBD1
j_call: TRBJ1-5
v_call: TRBV19
clone_size: .
cdr3_nt: TGTGCCAGCGAGACAGGGGGGGGTATGGATCAGCCCCAGCATTTT
cdr3_aa: CASETGGGMDQPQHF

d_call: .
j_call: TRBJ1-1
v_call: TRBV25-1
clone_size: .
cdr3_nt: TGTGCCAGCGGACCTCATTGGGGCGCGAAGAACACTGAAGCTTTCTTT
cdr3_aa: CASGPHWGAKNTEAFF

d_call: .
j_call: TRBJ2-1
v_call: TRBV6-6
clone_size: .
cdr3_nt: TGTGCCAGCTCCACGAGCTCCTACAATGAGCAGTTCTTC
cdr3_aa: CASSTSSYNEQFF

d_call: TRBD1
j_call: TRBJ1-1
v_call: TRBV27
clone_size: .
cdr3_nt: TGTGCCAGCAGTCCATTAGCGACAGGGTATTCAAAAACTGAAGCTTTCTTT
cdr3_aa: CASSPLATGYSKTEAFF

d_call: .
j_call: TRBJ1-5
v_call: TRBV11-2
clone_size: .
cdr3_nt: TGTGCCAGCAGCCTGGGTCGTAATCAGCCCCAGCATTTT
cdr3_aa: CASSLGRNQPQHF

d_call: .
j_call: TRBJ2-5
v_call: TRBV7-6
clone_size: .
cdr3_nt: TGTGCCAGCAGCTTACGCTTTCAAGAGACCCAGTACTTC
cdr3_aa: CASSLRFQETQYF

d_call: .
j_call: TRBJ1-4
v_call: TRBV27
clone_size: .
cdr3_nt: TGTGCCAGCAGTTTACGGGGGAATGAAAAACTGTTTTTT
cdr3_aa: CASSLRGNEKLFF

d_call: .
j_call: TRBJ1-2
v_call: TRBV4-1
clone_size: .
cdr3_nt: TGCGCCAGCAGCCAAGATACAGGCGTCCAGGGCTACACCTTC
cdr3_aa: CASSQDTGVQGYTF

d_call: .
j_call: TRBJ2-7
v_call: TRBV6-5
clone_size: medium-sized
cdr3_nt: TGTGCCAGCAGTTCTGGGGGCCCGAGCGGGGAGCAGTACTTC
cdr3_aa: CASSSGGPSGEQYF

d_call: TRBD1
j_call: TRBJ1-1
v_call: TRBV5-5
clone_size: .
cdr3_nt: TGTGCCAGCTTAAAGGAAGGGGGCAACACTGAAGCTTTCTTT
cdr3_aa: CASLKEGGNTEAFF

d_call: TRBD1
j_call: TRBJ1-4
v_call: TRBV4-1
clone_size: .
cdr3_nt: TGCGCCAGCAGCCCCCGGACAGGGGATATTGCAACTAATGAAAAACTGTTTTTT
cdr3_aa: CASSPRTGDIATNEKLFF

d_call: .
j_call: TRBJ1-5
v_call: TRBV27
clone_size: .
cdr3_nt: TGTGCCAGCAGTCCGGGCCGCAATCAGCCCCAGCATTTT
cdr3_aa: CASSPGRNQPQHF

d_call: .
j_call: TRBJ1-4
v_call: TRBV7-9
clone_size: .
cdr3_nt: TGTGCCAGCAGCCCCGACGGGGGTTGGGGAGTTACTAATGAAAAACTGTTTTTT
cdr3_aa: CASSPDGGWGVTNEKLFF

d_call: .
j_call: TRBJ2-3
v_call: TRBV11-3
clone_size: .
cdr3_nt: TGTGCCAGCAGCCCCCGGGACAACACAGATACGCAGTATTTT
cdr3_aa: CASSPRDNTDTQYF

d_call: .
j_call: TRBJ1-6
v_call: TRBV10-3
clone_size: .
cdr3_nt: TGTGCCATCAGTGACAGCTCCTATAATTCACCCCTCCACTTT
cdr3_aa: CAISDSSYNSPLHF